Detailed here is one T cell receptor beta chain. Its antigen is undetermined. The CDR3 loop spans 16 amino acids. Trimming took 5 bases from V and 7 from J; bases not matched to a gene: 6. Germline assignment: CDR1 LNHDA and CDR2 SQIVND (reference sequence). The sample belongs to a study of T cell responses to AZD1222 COVID-19 vaccine. Generated by immunoSEQ multiplex PCR, the TCRdb table keeps only in-frame clones and is missing some. The sample shows approximately 130,000 clones, more than 65% of them seen only once. General study results and limits: Close to half of spike-specific TCRs reportedly recognize unmutated variant regions.

This TCR came from an adult who received the AZD1222 COVID-19 vaccine. The rearrangement uses TRBV19 and TRBJ1-6; TRBD1 matches 12 bases. The sequencing here drew on peripheral blood, taken 28 days after the second AZD1222 dose. The CDR3 reads CASSLGTGGVNSPLHF. The CDR3 DNA follows: TGTGCCAGTAGTCTTGGGACAGGGGGCGTAAATTCACCCCTCCACTTT.